This TCR beta chain was identified in a study of CXCR3-negative and CXCR3-positive naive CD8 T cells. TRB cDNA libraries were made by UMI-labeled 5' RACE. Reanalyzing the 5' RACE reads, TCRdb keeps one entry per CDR3 protein, without DNA. The sample includes 150,000 or so distinct CDR3 sequences. With regard to this clonotype: Its specificity is not known.

This CDR3 has 12 residues. Germline assignment: CDR1 LGHDT and CDR2 YNNKEL (reference sequence). Broader study findings: High diversity, comparable across both naive subsets, contrasted with much lower diversity in memory CD8+ cells. Comparison of naive cells showed more hydrophobic TRB CDR3s in CXCR3-positive than in CXCR3-negative naive cells.

The sample taken for sequencing was naive CXCR3+ CD8+ T cells from blood. Subset here: CD45RO-CCR7+CD27+CD95- naive CD8+ T cells expressing CXCR3 (TNR3+). The clonotype was recovered from a human donor in good health. Some clones in this sample may be carry-over from other donors' samples. V and J are TRBV3-1 and TRBJ2-7; TCRdb's D call of TRBD1 is untestable without DNA. CDR3 protein: CASSQDGGEQYF.